One sample yielded the 5 T cell receptor beta chains listed below, sequenced in a study of blood T cell repertoires in COVID-19. Generated by immunoSEQ multiplex PCR, the TCRdb table keeps only in-frame clones and is missing some. The sample records about 440,000 clones, 70% to 90% being singletons. The sample comprised PBMCs or T cells enriched from blood (not recorded which). These receptors were collected from a woman aged 18-29 years with acute COVID-19.

V usage is TRBV15 and J usage is TRBJ2-7; 8 bases are shared with TRBD1. The CDR3 consists of 16 residues. Germline CDR1 LNHNV, CDR2 YYDKDF (reference sequence). The ends lost 3 bases at V and 0 bases at J; junction bases unmatched: 7. CDR3 sequence: CATSRVDRGYSYEQYF. Written as DNA, the CDR3 is TGTGCCACCAGCAGGGTCGACAGGGGCTACTCCTACGAGCAGTACTTC.

This clone was observed a few times. The chain couples TRBV7-9 to TRBJ2-7, with a possible D match to TRBD1 (5 bases). The CDR3 consists of 14 residues. Germline V gene lookup returns CDR1 SEHNR and CDR2 FQNEAQ (reference sequence). Trimming shortened V by 5 bases and J by 0 bases, and 11 bases separated the two germline ends. The CDR3 DNA reads TGTGCCAGCAGCCCGCGTGACAGCTCCTACGAGCAGTACTTC. Translated, it gives CASSPRDSSYEQYF.

This chain links TRBV9 with TRBJ2-7; weak D call: TRBD2 (5 bases). Germline V CDR1 and CDR2: SGDLS, YYNGEE. The V end was cut by 0 bases, the J end by 1 base, with 8 bases between. The CDR3 length is 14 residues. The chain's CDR3 is CASSVGRRSYEQYF. The CDR3 bases are TGTGCCAGCAGCGTAGGCAGGAGGTCCTACGAGCAGTACTTC.

The chain links TRBV25-1 to TRBJ1-6; tentative D call: TRBD1 (5 bases). The germline V gene encodes CDR1 MGHDK and CDR2 SYGVNS. The V end lost 3 bases, the J end lost 8 bases, and 14 bases lay between the germline ends. This CDR3 has 15 amino acids. The CDR3 loop is CASSETGDQYSPLHF. Written as DNA, the CDR3 is TGTGCCAGCAGTGAGACGGGGGATCAATATTCACCCCTCCACTTT.

The V call is TRBV4-2, the J call TRBJ1-4; TRBD1 might be the D (6 bases). The germline V gene encodes CDR1 LGHNA and CDR2 YNFKEQ. CDR3 length: 14 amino acids. Trimming pared 0 bases from V and 8 bases from J, leaving 10 bases between. CDR3 sequence reads: CASSQDRGGEKLFF. DNA for the CDR3: TGTGCCAGCAGCCAAGACAGGGGCGGAGAAAAACTGTTTTTT.